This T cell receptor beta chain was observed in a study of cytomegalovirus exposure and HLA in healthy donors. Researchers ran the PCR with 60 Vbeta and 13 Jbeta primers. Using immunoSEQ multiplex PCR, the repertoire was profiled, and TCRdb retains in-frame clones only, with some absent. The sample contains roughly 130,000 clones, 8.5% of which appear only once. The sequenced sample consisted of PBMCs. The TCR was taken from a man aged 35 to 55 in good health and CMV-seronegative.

CDR3: CASSPPGQGIDYGYTF. CDR3 bases: TGCGCCAGCAGCCCTCCGGGACAGGGTATTGACTATGGCTACACCTTC. The V gene is TRBV4-1, the J gene TRBJ1-2, with 9 bases aligning to TRBD1. The V and J ends lost 4 bases and 3 bases, in that order; junction bases with no gene match: 9. Germline V CDR1 and CDR2: MGHRA, YSYEKL. The CDR3 length is 16 residues.